Below are 12 T cell receptor beta chains sequenced from a single sample in a study of T cells in Graves' hyperthyroidism and ophthalmopathy. There were TCR beta CDR3 regions amplified from RNA transcripts. A first-round RT-PCR of the TCR CDR3 used the HTBI primer set. One entry per CDR3 protein, called by TCRdb with MiXCR from the multiplex PCR reads. The sample holds approximately 370,000 distinct CDR3 sequences, 17% seen once. Sequencing was done on a sample of blood. The receptor set was obtained from a woman aged 25 to 39 with Graves' hyperthyroidism that later progressed to Graves' ophthalmopathy.

This clonotype has at least ten counts. This CDR3 reads CASSVSGEGNSPLHF. In DNA, the CDR3 is TGCGCCAGCAGTGTTTCAGGGGAAGGTAATTCACCCCTCCACTTT. The rearrangement links TRBV10-2 to TRBJ1-6, with D possibly matching TRBD1 (6 bases). The CDR3 has 15 residues. V lost 4 bases, J lost 6 bases, and 13 bases lay in between. The germline CDR1 and CDR2 sequences are WSHSY and SAAADI.

This clonotype was detected many times. CDR3 amino acids: CASSPRRGGGLETQYF. The CDR3 bases are TGTGCCAGCTCACCAAGGCGAGGTGGCGGATTAGAGACCCAGTACTTC. J is TRBJ2-5 and V is TRBV18; D remains ambiguous. Germline V gene lookup returns CDR1 KGHSH and CDR2 LQKENI. Trimming shortened V by 2 bases and J by 4 bases, and 17 bases separated the two germline ends. The length of the CDR3 is 16 residues. The variable domain in full, completed from reference TRBV18 and TRBJ2-5, reads NAGVMQNPRHLVRRRGQEARLRCSPMKGHSHVYWYRQLPEEGLKFMVYLQKENIIDESGMPKERFSAEFPKEGPSILRIQQVVRGDSAAYFCASSPRRGGGLETQYFGPGTRLLVL.

This clonotype was seen repeatedly, ten times or more. The chain couples TRBV2 to TRBJ2-2; TRBD2 is a possible D gene (5 bases). The V end was cut by 7 bases, the J end by 7 bases, with 10 bases between. This CDR3 is built from 12 residues. Germline-derived CDR1 and CDR2 are SNHLY and FYNNEI. The CDR3 DNA reads as TGTGCCAGCACTGCGGACTTCGGGGAGCTGTTTTTT. Translation: CASTADFGELFF.

This clonotype was picked up many times. The V and J genes are TRBV12-3 or TRBV12-4 and TRBJ1-2, with D possibly TRBD1 on 5 matching bases. V lost 5 bases to trimming and J lost 6 bases, with 10 bases between them. The CDR3 is 12 amino acids. The CDR3 protein is CASSKSRDGYTF. In DNA, the CDR3 is TGTGCCAGCAGTAAATCCAGGGATGGCTACACCTTC.

The table lists this clonotype with many counts. This sequence joins TRBV20-1 and TRBJ2-3, with 9 bases identical to TRBD2. The CDR3 length is 17 residues. Losses at the gene ends were 1 base for V and 2 bases for J; bases not matched to a gene: 10. Germline CDR1 reads DFQATT; CDR2 reads SNEGSKA (reference sequence). The CDR3 DNA sequence: TGCAGTGCTAGAGCTGAGCTAGCGGGATACCTCACAGATACGCAGTATTTT. Protein sequence: CSARAELAGYLTDTQYF.

This clonotype came up a few times. The J gene is TRBJ1-3, the V gene TRBV18, with D tentatively TRBD1 (5 bases). V dropped 3 bases and J dropped 4 bases, with 22 bases sitting between them. CDR1 and CDR2 (germline): KGHSH, LQKENI. This CDR3 contains 18 residues. CDR3 nucleotide sequence: TGTGCCAGCTCACCGACCCAGGGAGTGATTCGATTGGGAAACACCATATATTTT. It yields the protein CASSPTQGVIRLGNTIYF.

V gene TRBV25-1 combines with J gene TRBJ1-6; maybe TRBD1 (5 bases). This CDR3 has 14 residues. Germline CDR1 and CDR2: MGHDK and SYGVNS. V was pared by 7 bases and J by 7 bases, with 14 bases between. CDR3 sequence: CASTEGRGNSPLHF. In DNA, the CDR3 is TGTGCCAGCACCGAGGGGCGAGGGAATTCACCCCTCCACTTT.

The genes are TRBV18 and TRBJ2-6; D is perhaps TRBD1 (6 bases). V lost 3 bases and J lost 0, with 9 bases in between. The germline V gene encodes CDR1 KGHSH and CDR2 LQKENI. The CDR3 loop spans 16 amino acids. The CDR3 DNA reads as TGTGCCAGCTCACCTCTACAGGGCTCTGGGGCCAACGTCCTGACTTTC. Encoded protein: CASSPLQGSGANVLTF. Looking up the rest from reference TRBV18 and TRBJ2-6 gives the full variable domain: NAGVMQNPRHLVRRRGQEARLRCSPMKGHSHVYWYRQLPEEGLKFMVYLQKENIIDESGMPKERFSAEFPKEGPSILRIQQVVRGDSAAYFCASSPLQGSGANVLTFGAGSRLTVL.

V gene TRBV5-6 combines with J gene TRBJ1-5; 10 bases map to TRBD1. The CDR3 runs 15 residues. Germline-derived CDR1 and CDR2 are SGHDT and YYEEEE. V trimming: 3 bases; J trimming: 5 bases; junction bases outside the gene matches: 5. The CDR3 nucleotides read TGTGCCAGCAGCTCGTCGGACAGGGGGGATCAGCCCCAGCATTTT. Translation gives CASSSSDRGDQPQHF. Looking up the rest from reference TRBV5-6 and TRBJ1-5 gives the full variable domain: DAGVTQSPTHLIKTRGQQVTLRCSPKSGHDTVSWYQQALGQGPQFIFQYYEEEERQRGNFPDRFSGHQFPNYSSELNVNALLLGDSALYLCASSSSDRGDQPQHFGDGTRLSIL.

This sequence joins TRBV11-3 and TRBJ1-5, with TRBD1 identical over 7 bases. Germline assignment: CDR1 SGHNT and CDR2 YENEEA. V dropped 8 bases and J dropped 0; count of bases not matched to a gene: 7. CDR3 length: 15 residues. The CDR3 region is CASHNTGDSNQPQHF. CDR3 DNA: TGTGCCAGCCACAATACAGGGGATAGCAATCAGCCCCAGCATTTT. Based on the CDR3 plus reference TRBV11-3 and TRBJ1-5, the full variable domain is EAGVVQSPRYKIIEKKQPVAFWCNPISGHNTLYWYLQNLGQGPELLIRYENEEAVDDSQLPKDRFSAERLKGVDSTLKIQPAELGDSAVYLCASHNTGDSNQPQHFGDGTRLSIL.

This clonotype came up a few times. The CDR3 DNA reads TGTGCCAGCAGTTTACAGGGGTTCGGCAATCAGCCCCAGCATTTT. Protein product: CASSLQGFGNQPQHF. The chain carries TRBV28 and TRBJ1-5, with D possibly matching TRBD1 (6 bases). Germline CDR1 MDHEN, CDR2 SYDVKM. Trimming removed 2 bases at V and 2 bases at J, with 10 bases between. The CDR3 is 15 amino acids.

Written as DNA, the CDR3 is TGTGCCAGCAGACGGGCGGGGGGGGGTCCAGATACGCAGTATTTT. Amino acids: CASRRAGGGPDTQYF. The V call is TRBV12-3 or TRBV12-4, the J call TRBJ2-3; 9 nucleotides match TRBD2. Losses at the gene ends were 6 bases for V and 4 bases for J; bases not matched to a gene: 8. The CDR3 runs 15 residues.